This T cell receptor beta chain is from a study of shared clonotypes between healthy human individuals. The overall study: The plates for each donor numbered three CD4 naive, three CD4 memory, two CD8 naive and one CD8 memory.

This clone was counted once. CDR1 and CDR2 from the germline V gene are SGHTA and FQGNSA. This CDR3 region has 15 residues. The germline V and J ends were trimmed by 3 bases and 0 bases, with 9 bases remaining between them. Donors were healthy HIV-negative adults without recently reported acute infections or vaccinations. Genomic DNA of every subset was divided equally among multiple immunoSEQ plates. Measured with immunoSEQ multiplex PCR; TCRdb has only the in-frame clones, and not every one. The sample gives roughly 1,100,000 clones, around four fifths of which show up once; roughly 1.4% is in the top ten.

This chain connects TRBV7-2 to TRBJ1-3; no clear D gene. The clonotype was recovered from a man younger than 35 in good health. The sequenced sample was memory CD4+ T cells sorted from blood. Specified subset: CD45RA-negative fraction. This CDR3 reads CASSFYPDSGNTIYF. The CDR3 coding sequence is TGTGCCAGCAGCTTCTACCCGGACTCTGGAAACACCATATATTTT.